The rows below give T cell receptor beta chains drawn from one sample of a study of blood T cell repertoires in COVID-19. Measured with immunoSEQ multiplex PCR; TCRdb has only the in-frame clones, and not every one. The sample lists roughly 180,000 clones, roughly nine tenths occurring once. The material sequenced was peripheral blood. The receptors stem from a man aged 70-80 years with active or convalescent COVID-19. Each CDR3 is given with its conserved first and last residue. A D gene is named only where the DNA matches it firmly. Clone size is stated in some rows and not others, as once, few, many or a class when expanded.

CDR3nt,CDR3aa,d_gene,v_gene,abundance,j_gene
TGTGCCAGCGGCTTGCGGGGGCTTGGAAACACCATATATTTT,CASGLRGLGNTIYF,-,TRBV28,-,TRBJ1-3
TGTGCCAGTAGCCTTGCGGGGAAAGCCGGGGAGCTGTTTTTT,CASSLAGKAGELFF,-,TRBV19,-,TRBJ2-2
TGTGCCAGCAGTTACTCTAGCGGAAGCACAGATACGCAGTATTTT,CASSYSSGSTDTQYF,-,TRBV6-5,-,TRBJ2-3
TGCGCCAGCAGCAGGGGGACAGTAGCCAAAAACATTCAGTACTTC,CASSRGTVAKNIQYF,TRBD1,TRBV5-1,-,TRBJ2-4
TGTGCCAGCAGCCAAGGACAGGGAAGTTATGGCTACACCTTC,CASSQGQGSYGYTF,TRBD1,TRBV3-1/TRBV3-2,-,TRBJ1-2
TGTGCCAGCAGCCAGGGACAGGGTAGTATGACCCAGTACTTC,CASSQGQGSMTQYF,TRBD1,TRBV7-2,-,TRBJ2-5
TGCGCCAGCAGCCTGTCTAGCGACCTCGGCGATACGCAGTATTTT,CASSLSSDLGDTQYF,-,TRBV5-1,-,TRBJ2-3
TGTGCCAGCAGTGCACAGACATCGAACACTGAAGCTTTCTTT,CASSAQTSNTEAFF,-,TRBV2,-,TRBJ1-1
TGCAGCGTTTGGGAGGGCGGGGTTGGCTACACCTTC,CSVWEGGVGYTF,-,TRBV29-1,once,TRBJ1-2
TGTGCCAGCAGTTACTATTTTTCAGCAGGAGGGGAGACCCAGTACTTC,CASSYYFSAGGETQYF,-,TRBV6-2/TRBV6-3,-,TRBJ2-5
TGTGCCAGCAAACGGGGGAACACTGAAGCTTTCTTT,CASKRGNTEAFF,-,TRBV28,-,TRBJ1-1
TGTGCCAGCAGTTTAGGGCCAGGGGCCCCGCAGTTCTTC,CASSLGPGAPQFF,-,TRBV12-3/TRBV12-4,-,TRBJ2-1
TGTGCCAGCAGGTTAACAGATGTTAATAATTCACCCCTCCACTTT,CASRLTDVNNSPLHF,-,TRBV2,-,TRBJ1-6
TGTGCCAGCAGCTTAGCGGGGGACAGGGGGCATGGCTACACCTTC,CASSLAGDRGHGYTF,TRBD1,TRBV7-9,-,TRBJ1-2
TGTGCCAGCAGCTCCATTAAGATGAGGGGGCTCGGCACCGGGGAGCTGTTTTTT,CASSSIKMRGLGTGELFF,TRBD1,TRBV7-6,-,TRBJ2-2
TGTGCCAGCAGCTTTGAGGGCTATGGCTACACCTTC,CASSFEGYGYTF,-,TRBV7-2,-,TRBJ1-2
TGTGCCAGCTCACCACCGGCCCGGAGCGGGGAGCAGTACTTC,CASSPPARSGEQYF,-,TRBV18,-,TRBJ2-7
TGTGCCAGCAGCTTGGGTAGCGGGGGGGCCACAGATACGCAGTATTTT,CASSLGSGGATDTQYF,TRBD2,TRBV5-4,-,TRBJ2-3
TGTGCCAGCAGCCCCGCTCAGGGGGCGAGATTGAATTCACCCCTCCACTTT,CASSPAQGARLNSPLHF,TRBD1,TRBV5-6,-,TRBJ1-6
TGTGCCAGCACTGAACCCCTGTCCCATGGGAGTTCACCCCTCCACTTT,CASTEPLSHGSSPLHF,-,TRBV6-1,-,TRBJ1-6
TGCGCCAGCAGCCCGGGACAGGGGATAGTTGGCTACACCTTC,CASSPGQGIVGYTF,TRBD1,TRBV10-2,-,TRBJ1-2
TGTGCCAGCAGCTTGGACCGACAGGGAGACACTGAAGCTTTCTTT,CASSLDRQGDTEAFF,TRBD1,TRBV7-8,few,TRBJ1-1
TGTGCCAGCAGCCTAGGGAGTCCCTACGAGCAGTACTTC,CASSLGSPYEQYF,-,TRBV21-1,-,TRBJ2-7
TGTGCCAGCAGCTTAGTCCGGGACAGGGTTAATGAGCAGTTCTTC,CASSLVRDRVNEQFF,TRBD1,TRBV11-2,-,TRBJ2-1
TGCGCCAGCAGCAAAGACTCAGGGACACCCAATGGCTACACCTTC,CASSKDSGTPNGYTF,-,TRBV4-3,-,TRBJ1-2
TGTGCCATTCCCATTGGGGGGGGGCATATGAATTGCGAGCAGTACTTC,CAIPIGGGHMNCEQYF,-,TRBV11-3,-,TRBJ2-7
TGTGCCAGTACCCCTGGCGGAATCGGCTCTGGAAACACCATATATTTT,CASTPGGIGSGNTIYF,-,TRBV19,-,TRBJ1-3
TGTGCCAGCAGAAGGGACAGATACTACGAGCAGTACTTC,CASRRDRYYEQYF,TRBD1,TRBV27,-,TRBJ2-7
TGTGCCAGCTCACAATCGAAAGGGGATCAGCCCCAGCATTTT,CASSQSKGDQPQHF,-,TRBV18,-,TRBJ1-5
TGTGCCAGCAGCCGGCGGGCGGGAGGTTATAATGAGCAGTTCTTC,CASSRRAGGYNEQFF,TRBD2,TRBV14,-,TRBJ2-1
TGCAGCGTTCGACAGGGGTTTGAGCAGTTCTTC,CSVRQGFEQFF,TRBD1,TRBV29-1,-,TRBJ2-1
TGTGCCAGCAGGCCTGGGACAGTCGGCAATCAGCCCCAGCATTTT,CASRPGTVGNQPQHF,TRBD1,TRBV6-5,-,TRBJ1-5
TGTGCCAGCAGCCAAGGGTTCCTAGGACTGGCCTCCTACGAGCAGTACTTC,CASSQGFLGLASYEQYF,-,TRBV4-2,-,TRBJ2-7
TGTGCCAGCAGCCTACAGGGGGATCAGCCCCAGCATTTT,CASSLQGDQPQHF,TRBD1,TRBV7-2,-,TRBJ1-5
TGTGCCAGCAGCACTACGACTAGCGGGAGTGAGAGCAATGAGCAGTTCTTC,CASSTTTSGSESNEQFF,TRBD2,TRBV9,-,TRBJ2-1
TGTGCCAGCAGCACAGATGGAGGGAACTATGGCTACACCTTC,CASSTDGGNYGYTF,-,TRBV11-2,-,TRBJ1-2
TGTGCCAGCAGCCAAGATCGGGTAGGCTACACCTTC,CASSQDRVGYTF,-,TRBV14,-,TRBJ1-2
TGTGCCAGCAGTTTGGGCAACTATGGCTACACCTTC,CASSLGNYGYTF,-,TRBV28,-,TRBJ1-2
TGTGCCAGCAGCGTGGGAGGGTTGGCTGGGGCCAACGTCCTGACTTTC,CASSVGGLAGANVLTF,TRBD2,TRBV9,few,TRBJ2-6
TGTGCCAGCAGACAGGTCGAGACCCAGTACTTC,CASRQVETQYF,-,TRBV28,-,TRBJ2-5
TGTGCCAGTAGGTCCCTCGTATCGAGGATCAATCAGCCCCAGCATTTT,CASRSLVSRINQPQHF,-,TRBV19,-,TRBJ1-5
TGTGCCAGCAAGAGAGGCCCGTCGGGACTCCAAGAGACCCAGTACTTC,CASKRGPSGLQETQYF,-,TRBV2,once,TRBJ2-5
TGTGCCAGCAGTGGTGGACTAGATACGAACACCGGGGAGCTGTTTTTT,CASSGGLDTNTGELFF,TRBD2,TRBV2,-,TRBJ2-2
TGTGCCAGCAGCACGGACAGGGAGTCACCCCTCCACTTT,CASSTDRESPLHF,TRBD1,TRBV11-2,-,TRBJ1-6
TGCGCCAGCAGCTTAGGGGGAGCTGGAGATACGCAGTATTTT,CASSLGGAGDTQYF,-,TRBV10-1,-,TRBJ2-3
TGCGCCAGCAGCCAGAGTACTAGCGGGAGAAACAATGAGCAGTTCTTC,CASSQSTSGRNNEQFF,TRBD2,TRBV4-3,-,TRBJ2-1
TGTGCCAGCAGCCGAGGGGGTGGGCAGGGGGCAGATACGCAGTATTTT,CASSRGGGQGADTQYF,TRBD1,TRBV28,-,TRBJ2-3
TGTGCCAGCAGCTCGGGTTCGCCTAGCACAGATACGCAGTATTTT,CASSSGSPSTDTQYF,-,TRBV5-4,-,TRBJ2-3
TGTGCCAGCAGCGGGGACATTCCAGGGACCCAGTACTTC,CASSGDIPGTQYF,-,TRBV5-4,-,TRBJ2-5
TGTGCGACAGGGGGGGCCACAGATACGCAGTATTTT,CATGGATDTQYF,TRBD1,TRBV24-1,-,TRBJ2-3
TGTGCCTGGAGTGTACTCAGGGGGAAGAACACTGAAGCTTTCTTT,CAWSVLRGKNTEAFF,TRBD1,TRBV30,-,TRBJ1-1
TGTGCCAGCAGCCCAGGGACTAGCGCCGGGCGGACCCAGTACTTC,CASSPGTSAGRTQYF,TRBD2,TRBV3-1/TRBV3-2,-,TRBJ2-5
TGTGCCACCAGCAGAGAGCGGGGGGGAGAGACCCAGTACTTC,CATSRERGGETQYF,TRBD2,TRBV15,-,TRBJ2-5
TGTGCCAGCAGCGATGAAACTAGCGGGAGAGGCGGGTATACGCAGTATTTT,CASSDETSGRGGYTQYF,TRBD2,TRBV9,-,TRBJ2-3
TGTGCCAGCACAGGGGTTTGGAACACCGGGGAGCTGTTTTTT,CASTGVWNTGELFF,-,TRBV27,-,TRBJ2-2
TGTGCCAGCTCTGGACAGGGTAATTCACCCCTCCACTTT,CASSGQGNSPLHF,TRBD1,TRBV18,-,TRBJ1-6